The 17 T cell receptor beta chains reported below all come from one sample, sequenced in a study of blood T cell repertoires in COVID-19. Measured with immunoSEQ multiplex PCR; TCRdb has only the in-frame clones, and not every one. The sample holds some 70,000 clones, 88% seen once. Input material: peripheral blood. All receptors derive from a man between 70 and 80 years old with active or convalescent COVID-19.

DNA for the CDR3: TGTGCCAGCTCACTTAATAGCGGGAGGGCCACAGATACGCAGTATTTT. Translating it yields CASSLNSGRATDTQYF. The V gene is TRBV18, the J gene TRBJ2-3, with TRBD2 matching 11 bases. CDR3 length: 16 residues. V lost 4 bases, J lost 2 bases, and 5 bases stayed unmatched. From germline, CDR1 is KGHSH and CDR2 LQKENI.

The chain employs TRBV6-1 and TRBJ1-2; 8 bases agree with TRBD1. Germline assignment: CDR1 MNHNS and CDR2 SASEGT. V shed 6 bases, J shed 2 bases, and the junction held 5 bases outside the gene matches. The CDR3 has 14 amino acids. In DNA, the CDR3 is TGTGCCAGCAGGGGACAGGAATTAAACTATGGCTACACCTTC. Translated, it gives CASRGQELNYGYTF.

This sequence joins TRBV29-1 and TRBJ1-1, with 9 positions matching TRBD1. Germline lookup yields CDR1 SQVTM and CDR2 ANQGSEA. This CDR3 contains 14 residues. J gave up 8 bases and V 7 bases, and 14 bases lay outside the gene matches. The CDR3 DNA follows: TGCAGCGGCGCACGGGACAGGGAGGACGTGGAAGCTTTCTTT. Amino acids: CSGARDREDVEAFF.

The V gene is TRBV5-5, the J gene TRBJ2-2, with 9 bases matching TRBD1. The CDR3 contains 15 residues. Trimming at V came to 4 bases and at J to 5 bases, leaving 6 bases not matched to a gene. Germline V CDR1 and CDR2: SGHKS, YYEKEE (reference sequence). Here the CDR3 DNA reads TGTGCCAGCAGCCCTGACAGGGGGGTTACCGGGGAGCTGTTTTTT. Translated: CASSPDRGVTGELFF.

CDR3 loop: CASSLRGGHNAGTDTQYF. The CDR3 DNA reads as TGTGCCAGCAGCTTACGCGGGGGGCACAACGCGGGCACAGATACGCAGTATTTT. The gene calls are TRBV7-2 and TRBJ2-3; 8 nucleotides match TRBD2. J gave up 1 base and V 2 bases, and 11 bases lay outside the gene matches. The CDR3 consists of 18 residues. Germline V CDR1 and CDR2: SGHTA, FQGNSA.

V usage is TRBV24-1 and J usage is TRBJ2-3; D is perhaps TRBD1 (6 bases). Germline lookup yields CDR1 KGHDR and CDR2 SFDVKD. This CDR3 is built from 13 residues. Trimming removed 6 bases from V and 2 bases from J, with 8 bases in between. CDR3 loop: CATSLGATDTQYF. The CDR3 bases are TGTGCCACCAGTCTGGGGGCCACAGATACGCAGTATTTT.

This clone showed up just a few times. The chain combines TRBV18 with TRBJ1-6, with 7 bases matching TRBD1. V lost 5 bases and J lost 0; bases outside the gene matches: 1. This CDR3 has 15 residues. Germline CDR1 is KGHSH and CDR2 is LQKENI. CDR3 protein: CASSWDSSYNSPLHF. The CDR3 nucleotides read TGTGCCAGCTCATGGGACAGCTCCTATAATTCACCCCTCCACTTT.

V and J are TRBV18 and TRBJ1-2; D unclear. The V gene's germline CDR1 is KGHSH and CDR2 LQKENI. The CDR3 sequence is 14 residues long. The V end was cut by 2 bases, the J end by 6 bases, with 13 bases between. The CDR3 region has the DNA TGTGCCAGCTCACCAGCGGGTGTAGAGGATGGCTACACCTTC. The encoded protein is CASSPAGVEDGYTF. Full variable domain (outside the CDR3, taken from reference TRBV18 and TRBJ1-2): NAGVMQNPRHLVRRRGQEARLRCSPMKGHSHVYWYRQLPEEGLKFMVYLQKENIIDESGMPKERFSAEFPKEGPSILRIQQVVRGDSAAYFCASSPAGVEDGYTFGSGTRLTVV.

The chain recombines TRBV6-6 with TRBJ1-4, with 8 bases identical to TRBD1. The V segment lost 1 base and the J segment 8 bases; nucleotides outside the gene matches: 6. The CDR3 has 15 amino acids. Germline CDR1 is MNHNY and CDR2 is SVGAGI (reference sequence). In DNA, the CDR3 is TGTGCCAGCAGTTACTATGGACAGGGTAGAGAAAAACTGTTTTTT. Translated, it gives CASSYYGQGREKLFF.

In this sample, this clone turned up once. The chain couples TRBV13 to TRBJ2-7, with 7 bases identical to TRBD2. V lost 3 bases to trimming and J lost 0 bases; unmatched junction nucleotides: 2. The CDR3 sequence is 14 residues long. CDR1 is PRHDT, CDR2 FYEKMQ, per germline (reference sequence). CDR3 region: CASSFGTISYEQYF. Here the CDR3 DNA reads TGTGCCAGCAGCTTCGGGACTATCTCCTACGAGCAGTACTTC.

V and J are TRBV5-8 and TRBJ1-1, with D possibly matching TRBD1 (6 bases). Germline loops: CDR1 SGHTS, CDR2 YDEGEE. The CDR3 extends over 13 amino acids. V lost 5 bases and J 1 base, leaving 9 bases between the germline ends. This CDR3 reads CASRARGNTEAFF. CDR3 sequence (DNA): TGTGCCAGCAGAGCCAGGGGGAACACTGAAGCTTTCTTT.

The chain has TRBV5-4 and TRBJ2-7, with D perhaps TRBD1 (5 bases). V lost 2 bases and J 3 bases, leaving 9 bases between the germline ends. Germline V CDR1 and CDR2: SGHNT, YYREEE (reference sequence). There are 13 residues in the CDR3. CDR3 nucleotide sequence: TGTGCCAGCAGCTTATGGGGCGTCTACGAGCAGTACTTC. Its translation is CASSLWGVYEQYF.

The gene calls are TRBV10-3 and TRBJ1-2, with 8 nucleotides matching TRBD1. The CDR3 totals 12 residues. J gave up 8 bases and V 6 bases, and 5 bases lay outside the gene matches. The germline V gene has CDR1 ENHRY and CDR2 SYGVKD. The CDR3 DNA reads TGTGCCATCAGGAAGACAGGGGACGGCTACACCTTC. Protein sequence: CAIRKTGDGYTF.

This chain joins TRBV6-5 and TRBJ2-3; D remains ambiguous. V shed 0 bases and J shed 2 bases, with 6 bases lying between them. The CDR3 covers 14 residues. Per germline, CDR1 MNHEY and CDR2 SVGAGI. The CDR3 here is CASSYSTATDTQYF. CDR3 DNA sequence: TGTGCCAGCAGTTACTCTACAGCCACAGATACGCAGTATTTT.

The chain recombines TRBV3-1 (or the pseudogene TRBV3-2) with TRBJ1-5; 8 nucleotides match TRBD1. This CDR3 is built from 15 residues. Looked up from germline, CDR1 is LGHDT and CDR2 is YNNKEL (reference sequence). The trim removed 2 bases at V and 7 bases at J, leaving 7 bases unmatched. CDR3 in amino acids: CASSQSDRGNQPQHF. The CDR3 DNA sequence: TGTGCCAGCAGCCAAAGCGACAGGGGAAACCAGCCCCAGCATTTT.

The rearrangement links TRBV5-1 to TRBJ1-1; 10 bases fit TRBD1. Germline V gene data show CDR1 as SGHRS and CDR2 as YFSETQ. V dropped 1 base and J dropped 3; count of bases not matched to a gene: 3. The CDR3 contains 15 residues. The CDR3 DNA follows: TGCGCCAGCAGCTTGCTAGGACAGGGGGACACTGAAGCTTTCTTT. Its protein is CASSLLGQGDTEAFF.

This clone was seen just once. CDR3 region: CAWTSGALTGELFF. The CDR3 DNA follows: TGTGCCTGGACTAGCGGGGCCCTTACCGGGGAGCTGTTTTTT. V is TRBV30 and J is TRBJ2-2; 9 bases match TRBD2. The germline V gene has CDR1 GTSNPN and CDR2 SVGIG (reference sequence). CDR3 length equals 14 residues. Trimming removed 4 bases from V and 5 bases from J; junction bases left unmatched: 5.